This TCR beta chain originates from a study of T cell repertoires in cytomegalovirus infection. The wider study: Public TCR beta signatures marked donors with CMV infection and the matching HLA.

Regarding this clonotype: Its antigen is unknown.

Regarding the study as a whole: Cumulative frequency (of public TCR beta family members) identified carriers of CMV plus the relevant HLA. The ex vivo response was dominated by HLA-C-restricted CMV-specific TCR beta clonotypes.

CDR3 length equals 13 residues. The ends were cut back, 5 bases at V and 4 bases at J, with 12 bases in the middle. Germline CDR1 and CDR2: MDHEN and SYDVKM. TCRdb reprocessed the reads via MiXCR and lists one record per CDR3 protein. In the table there are 180,000 or so distinct CDR3 sequences, approximately 18% of which are singletons. The sequencing input was CD8+ T cells from PBMCs. This chain uses TRBV28 with TRBJ2-7, with D possibly being TRBD2 (5 bases). The sequence was obtained from a human donor in good health (CMV status not recorded). Some clones in this sample may be carry-over from other donors' samples. The chain's CDR3 is CASSPSRTYEQYF. CDR3 coding DNA: TGTGCCAGCAGTCCCTCCAGGACTTACGAGCAGTACTTC.